These 2 T cell receptor beta chains share one sample of origin, sequenced in a study of OX40 agonist ivuxolimab in advanced cancers. Repertoires were generated with immunoSEQ multiplex PCR, while TCRdb's copy carries only in-frame clones and drops some. The data hold approximately 70,000 clones, with 85% observed a single time. Source: CD4+ or CD8+ T cells sorted from blood, taken in a trial of the OX40 agonist ivuxolimab. The source of these receptors is an adult with an advanced solid tumor such as melanoma, head and neck, liver or kidney cancer.

A single count supports this clone. The V call is TRBV4-3, the J call TRBJ2-3; no clear D gene. Trimming cost V 5 bases and J 4 bases, with 13 bases left between them. The V gene's germline CDR1 is LGHNA and CDR2 YSLEER. The CDR3 contains 14 residues. The CDR3 DNA follows: TGCGCCAGCAGCGAGCGACTTGTACCAGATACGCAGTATTTT. It is translated as CASSERLVPDTQYF.

The chain uses TRBV14 and TRBJ2-5; possible D gene TRBD1, 6 bases. The germline V gene encodes CDR1 SGHDN and CDR2 FVKESK. V dropped 4 bases and J dropped 5 bases, with 11 bases sitting between them. CDR3 length: 13 residues. The CDR3 bases are TGTGCCAGCAGCCTCCGGACAGTGGAGACCCAGTACTTC. Translation: CASSLRTVETQYF. Full variable domain (rest looked up from reference TRBV14 and TRBJ2-5): EAGVTQFPSHSVIEKGQTVTLRCDPISGHDNLYWYRRVMGKEIKFLLHFVKESKQDESGMPNNRFLAERTGGTYSTLKVQPAELEDSGVYFCASSLRTVETQYFGPGTRLLVL.